The entry that follows covers one T cell receptor (beta chain) sequence. Its antigen is undetermined. The data were taken from a study of cytomegalovirus exposure and HLA in healthy donors. Study observations and caveats: Usually a TCR sequence was rare, but some public TCRs were found in many donors. In vitro experiments confirmed that a few CMV-associated chains were specific for CMV antigens.

The donors were part of the validation cohort, which consisted of roughly 120 subjects and was separate from the first cohort of several hundred subjects. The V gene's germline CDR1 is LNHNV and CDR2 YYDKDF (reference sequence). The ends lost 2 bases at V and 5 bases at J; junction bases unmatched: 18. This CDR3 spans 21 amino acids. The assay was immunoSEQ multiplex PCR, and TCRdb's table has in-frame clones only and misses some. The repertoire has over 150,000 clones, around 88% of them found once; the top ten carry about a fifth. This TCR derives from a man in his late teens or twenties in good health and CMV-seropositive. V gene TRBV15 combines with J gene TRBJ2-2; 12 bases line up with TRBD2. The source material was PBMCs. This CDR3 reads CATSRSRGVTSGSRRTGELFF. In DNA, the CDR3 is TGTGCCACCAGCAGATCGAGAGGCGTGACTAGCGGGAGTCGAAGGACCGGGGAGCTGTTTTTT.